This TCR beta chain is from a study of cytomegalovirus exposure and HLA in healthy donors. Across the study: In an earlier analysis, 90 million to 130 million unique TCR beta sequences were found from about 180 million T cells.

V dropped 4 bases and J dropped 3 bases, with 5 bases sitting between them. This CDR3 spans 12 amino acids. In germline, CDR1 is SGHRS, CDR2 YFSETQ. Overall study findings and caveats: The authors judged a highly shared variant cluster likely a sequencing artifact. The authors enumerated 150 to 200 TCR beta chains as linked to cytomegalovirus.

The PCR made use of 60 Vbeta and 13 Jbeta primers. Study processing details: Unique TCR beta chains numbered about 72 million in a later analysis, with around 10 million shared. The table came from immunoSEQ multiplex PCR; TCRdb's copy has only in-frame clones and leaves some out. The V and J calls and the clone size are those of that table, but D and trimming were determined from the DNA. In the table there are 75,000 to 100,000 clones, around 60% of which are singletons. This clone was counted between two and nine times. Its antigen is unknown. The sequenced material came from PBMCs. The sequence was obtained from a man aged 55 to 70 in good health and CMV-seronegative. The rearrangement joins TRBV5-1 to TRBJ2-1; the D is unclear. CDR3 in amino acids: CASSVNYNEQFF. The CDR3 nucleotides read TGCGCCAGCAGCGTTAACTACAATGAGCAGTTCTTC.